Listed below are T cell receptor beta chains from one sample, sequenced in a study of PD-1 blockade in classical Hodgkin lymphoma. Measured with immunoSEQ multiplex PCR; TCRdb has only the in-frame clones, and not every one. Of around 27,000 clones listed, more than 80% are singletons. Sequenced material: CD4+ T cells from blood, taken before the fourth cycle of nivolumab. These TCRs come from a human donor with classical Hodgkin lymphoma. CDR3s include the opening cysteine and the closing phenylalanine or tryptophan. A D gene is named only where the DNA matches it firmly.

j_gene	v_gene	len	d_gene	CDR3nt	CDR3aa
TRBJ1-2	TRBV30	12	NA	TGTGCCTGGGACAGGACTTATGAGGGCTACACCTTC	CAWDRTYEGYTF
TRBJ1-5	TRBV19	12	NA	TGTGCCAGTAGTATAGCCGCTCAGCCCCAGCATTTT	CASSIAAQPQHF
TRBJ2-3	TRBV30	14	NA	TGTGCCTGGAGAATGCACGCCAGGGCAGATACGCAGTATTTT	CAWRMHARADTQYF
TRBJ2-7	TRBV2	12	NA	TGTGCCAGCAGGGAGCCCTCCTACGAGCAGTACTTC	CASREPSYEQYF
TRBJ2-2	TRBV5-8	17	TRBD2	TGTGCCAGCAGCGGTGCCTGGACTAGCGGGTTATCCGGGGAGCTGTTTTTT	CASSGAWTSGLSGELFF
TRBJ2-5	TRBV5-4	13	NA	TGTGCCAGCAGCTCTCGGGCCCAAGAGACCCAGTACTTC	CASSSRAQETQYF
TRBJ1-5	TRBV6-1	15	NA	TGTGCCAGCAGTGACTTCCGGGGGTCCCAGGGGCCCCAGCATTTT	CASSDFRGSQGPQHF
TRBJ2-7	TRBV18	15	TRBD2	TGTGCCAGCTCAGAGTGGGGGGGGAGTACCTACGAGCAGTACTTC	CASSEWGGSTYEQYF
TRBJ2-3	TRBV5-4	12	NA	TGTGCCAGATACGGCGGGGAAGATACGCAGTATTTT	CARYGGEDTQYF
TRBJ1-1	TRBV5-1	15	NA	TGCGCCAGCAGCAGCTTCCAGAGATCGAACACTGAAGCTTTCTTT	CASSSFQRSNTEAFF
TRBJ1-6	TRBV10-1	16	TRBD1	TGCGCCAGCAGCCGTCTTGCCGGGACAGTCAATTCACCCCTCCACTTT	CASSRLAGTVNSPLHF
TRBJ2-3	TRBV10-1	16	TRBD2	TGCGCCAGCTCATCAGGAGAGCGGGGGGGCACAGATACGCAGTATTTT	CASSSGERGGTDTQYF